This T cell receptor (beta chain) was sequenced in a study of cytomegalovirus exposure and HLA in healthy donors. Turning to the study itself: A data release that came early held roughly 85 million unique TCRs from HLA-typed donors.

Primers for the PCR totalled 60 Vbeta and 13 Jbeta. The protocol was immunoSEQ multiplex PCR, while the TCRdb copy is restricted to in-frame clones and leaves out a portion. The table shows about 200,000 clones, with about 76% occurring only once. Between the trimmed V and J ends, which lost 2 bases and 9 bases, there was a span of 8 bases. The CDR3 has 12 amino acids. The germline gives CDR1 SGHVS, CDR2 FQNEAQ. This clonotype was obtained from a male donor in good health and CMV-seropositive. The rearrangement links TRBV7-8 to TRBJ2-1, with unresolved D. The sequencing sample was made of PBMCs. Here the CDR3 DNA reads TGTGCCAGCAGCTTAAATACACCTGAGCAGTTCTTC. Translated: CASSLNTPEQFF.